This is a list of T cell receptor beta chains from one sample in a study of Graves' ophthalmopathy and Graves' hyperthyroidism. TCRdb reanalysed the multiplex PCR reads using MiXCR and keeps one entry per CDR3 protein. The data hold about 620,000 distinct CDR3 sequences, with about a fifth observed a single time. Input material: peripheral blood. Receptors were obtained from a young woman with stable Graves' hyperthyroidism. Some clones in this sample may be carry-over from other donors' samples. Each CDR3 is given with its conserved first and last residue.

v_call: TRBV6-1
j_call: TRBJ1-5
cdr3_aa: CASSELWTEGQPQHF

v_call: TRBV12-3/TRBV12-4
j_call: TRBJ1-4
cdr3_aa: CASSLGEGISANEKLFF

v_call: TRBV7-9
j_call: TRBJ2-2
cdr3_aa: CASSFDRAGELFF

v_call: TRBV6-1
j_call: TRBJ1-1
cdr3_aa: CAISGFRNTEAFF

v_call: TRBV12-3/TRBV12-4
j_call: TRBJ1-2
cdr3_aa: CASSRSGQVTNYGYTF

v_call: TRBV30
j_call: TRBJ2-7
cdr3_aa: CAWSTGRGDEQYF

v_call: TRBV6-5
j_call: TRBJ1-1
cdr3_aa: CASSYLDSNTEAFF

v_call: TRBV10-1
j_call: TRBJ1-5
cdr3_aa: CASSPPRDTPSGRPQHF

v_call: TRBV28
j_call: TRBJ2-7
cdr3_aa: CAASRQFPYEQYF

v_call: TRBV6-2/TRBV6-3
j_call: TRBJ2-2
cdr3_aa: CASSQGGHTGELFF

v_call: TRBV2
j_call: TRBJ1-1
cdr3_aa: CASSGQLTNTEAFF

v_call: TRBV6-5
j_call: TRBJ1-1
cdr3_aa: CASSYLTEAFF

v_call: TRBV4-1
j_call: TRBJ2-5
cdr3_aa: CASSQVAGSQETQYF

v_call: TRBV27
j_call: TRBJ2-7
cdr3_aa: CASGWTHRLEYF

v_call: TRBV2
j_call: TRBJ2-7
cdr3_aa: CASRGTRYEQYF

v_call: TRBV28
j_call: TRBJ1-1
cdr3_aa: CASSLPGGVAEAFF

v_call: TRBV27
j_call: TRBJ2-7
cdr3_aa: CASSPDLASYEQYF

v_call: TRBV5-1
j_call: TRBJ2-2
cdr3_aa: CASSWSTAGTGELFF

v_call: TRBV7-2
j_call: TRBJ2-7
cdr3_aa: CASSLMGLSYEQYF

v_call: TRBV12-3/TRBV12-4
j_call: TRBJ2-7
cdr3_aa: CASRREKWEQYF

v_call: TRBV12-3/TRBV12-4
j_call: TRBJ1-6
cdr3_aa: CASSLGQSSPLHF

v_call: TRBV19
j_call: TRBJ1-1
cdr3_aa: CASSFNHIPGQGRRNTEAFF

v_call: TRBV6-1
j_call: TRBJ1-1
cdr3_aa: CASSEGWTEAFF

v_call: TRBV6-1
j_call: TRBJ1-5
cdr3_aa: CASEGGKSNQPQHF

v_call: TRBV30
j_call: TRBJ2-7
cdr3_aa: CAWSVQALSYEQYF

v_call: TRBV12-3/TRBV12-4
j_call: TRBJ2-7
cdr3_aa: CASSDWDRVYEQYF

v_call: TRBV2
j_call: TRBJ1-1
cdr3_aa: CASSETTEKTEAFF

v_call: TRBV11-2
j_call: TRBJ2-5
cdr3_aa: CASSPMAQETQYF

v_call: TRBV20-1
j_call: TRBJ2-5
cdr3_aa: CSARVPTGKVGETQYF